This paragraph reports one T cell receptor (beta chain). J lost 1 base, V lost 5 bases, and 4 bases had no gene match. Germline V gene lookup returns CDR1 SGHRS and CDR2 YFSETQ. The CDR3 loop spans 14 amino acids. Methods used by the authors: Estimation of nucleated cell counts was performed using reference gene primer amplification. Libraries were prepared by immunoSEQ multiplex PCR; TCRdb keeps only in-frame clonotypes and omits some of them. Clone size and the V and J calls come from that table; the DNA yielded D and trimming. This repertoire shows about 100,000 clones, 70% to 80% found once; its top ten account for nearly 25%. This sample is part of a study of blood T cell repertoires in COVID-19. Study overall: The United States, Italy and Spain were the sources of the acute and convalescent COVID-19 samples.

The sequenced sample consisted of peripheral blood. The clonotype originates from a human donor in a cohort sampled during active COVID-19. The chain has TRBV5-1 and TRBJ1-1; 8 bases agree with TRBD1. DNA of the CDR3: TGCGCCAGCAGTAATCAGGGGGCGAACACTGAAGCTTTCTTT. It yields the protein CASSNQGANTEAFF.